This T cell receptor beta chain was recorded in a study of blood T cell repertoires in COVID-19. The overall study: PBMCs, B-cell-depleted T cells, or T cells were the source of the cDNA or gDNA that made up the material.

Methods used by the authors: Reference gene primer amplification gave estimated nucleated cell counts. Some clones are missing from TCRdb's copy, which holds only in-frame ones; the method was immunoSEQ multiplex PCR. The V and J calls and clone size come from that table; D and trimming were worked out from the DNA. Of about 200,000 clones listed, approximately 80% are singletons. The sample taken for sequencing was peripheral blood. The TCR sequence derives from a woman older than 75 with acute or convalescent COVID-19.

The CDR3 loop is CASSMLGAGTDTQYF. In DNA, the CDR3 is TGTGCCAGCAGTATGCTAGGGGCGGGCACAGATACGCAGTATTTT. This chain joins TRBV14 and TRBJ2-3, with TRBD1 as a possible D gene (5 bases). The CDR3 covers 15 residues. The germline CDR1 and CDR2 sequences are SGHDN and FVKESK. V gave up 6 bases and J gave up 1 base, with 14 bases separating them.